The source of this T cell receptor beta chain is a study of radiotherapy plus CTLA-4 blockade in lung cancer. Profiled with immunoSEQ multiplex PCR; TCRdb holds only in-frame clones, not every one. The table records fewer than 55,000 clones, approximately 80% of them present only once. This CDR3 has 16 residues. Germline CDR1 and CDR2: SGHTA and FQGNSA. Trimming removed 2 bases at V and 2 bases at J, with 13 bases between. This clonotype originated in a human donor with non-small cell lung cancer whose response to radiotherapy plus ipilimumab could not be evaluated. Sequenced material: peripheral blood, taken from a patient treated with radiotherapy plus ipilimumab. This chain joins TRBV7-2 and TRBJ1-3; D is undetermined. CDR3 region: CASSLMGGGPGNTIYF. DNA for the CDR3: TGTGCCAGCAGCTTAATGGGTGGCGGGCCTGGAAACACCATATATTTT.